The entry below describes one T cell receptor beta chain. Its cognate antigen is unknown. CDR3 length equals 15 residues. Trimming removed 6 bases at V and 1 base at J, with 16 bases between. CDR1 is MNHEY, CDR2 SVGEGT, per germline. This specimen comes from a study of Graves' ophthalmopathy and Graves' hyperthyroidism. The wider study: Prior to any treatment, peripheral blood was collected at the time of initial diagnosis.

Amplification of the TCR beta CDR3 regions used RNA transcripts (as template). An initial RT-PCR round employing HTBI primers preceded a second-round multiplex PCR. One entry per CDR3 protein, called by TCRdb with MiXCR from the multiplex PCR reads. Of 170,000 or so distinct CDR3 sequences in the sample, around 40% were seen once. Notes on the study in general: Ophthalmopathy was separated from stable hyperthyroidism by a 13-signature model with roughly 91% sensitivity and roughly 81% specificity.

Clinical symptoms, serum thyroxine, TRAb, thyroid ultrasound and orbital computed tomography determined diagnosis. The source material was peripheral blood. The gene calls are TRBV6-2 or TRBV6-3 and TRBJ2-7, with D perhaps TRBD1 or TRBD2 (6 bases each). This TCR came from a man aged 25-40 years with Graves' ophthalmopathy. In DNA, the CDR3 is TGTGCCAGCAGATCACAGGGAGGAGGATCCTACGAGCAGTACTTC. This gives the protein CASRSQGGGSYEQYF.